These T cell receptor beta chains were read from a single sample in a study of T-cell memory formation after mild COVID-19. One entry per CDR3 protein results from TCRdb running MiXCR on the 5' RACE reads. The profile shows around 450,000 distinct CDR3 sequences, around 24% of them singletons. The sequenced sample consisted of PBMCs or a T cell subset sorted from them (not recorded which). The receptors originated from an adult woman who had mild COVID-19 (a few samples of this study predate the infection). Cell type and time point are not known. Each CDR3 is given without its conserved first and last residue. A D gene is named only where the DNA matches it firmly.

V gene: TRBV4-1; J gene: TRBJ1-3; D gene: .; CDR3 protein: ASSQGEIRTGNTIY
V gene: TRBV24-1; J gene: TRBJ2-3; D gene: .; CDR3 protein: ATSAPSPETQY
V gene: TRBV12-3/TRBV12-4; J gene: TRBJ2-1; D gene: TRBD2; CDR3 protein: ASSLSGGRASLNEQF
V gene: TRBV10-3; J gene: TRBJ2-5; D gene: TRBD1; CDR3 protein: AIRQGETQY
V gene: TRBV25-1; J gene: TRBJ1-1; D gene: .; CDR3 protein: ASSELGTSEAF
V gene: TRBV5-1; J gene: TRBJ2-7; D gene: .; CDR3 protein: ASSPGVAEQY
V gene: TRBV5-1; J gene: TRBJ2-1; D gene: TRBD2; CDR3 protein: ASSLETSDLNEQF
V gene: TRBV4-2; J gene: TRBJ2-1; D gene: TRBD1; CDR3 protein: ASSQDVGTGGHEQF
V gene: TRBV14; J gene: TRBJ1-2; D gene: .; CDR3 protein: ASSHRGSYT
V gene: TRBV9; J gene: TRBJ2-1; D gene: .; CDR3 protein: ASSVGGGIPYNEQF
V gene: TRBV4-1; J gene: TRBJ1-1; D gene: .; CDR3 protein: ASSRGDLTEAF
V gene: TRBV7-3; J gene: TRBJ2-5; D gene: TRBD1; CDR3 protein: ASSHDREETQY
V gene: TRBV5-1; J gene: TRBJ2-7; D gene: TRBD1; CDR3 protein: ASSLQGAREQY
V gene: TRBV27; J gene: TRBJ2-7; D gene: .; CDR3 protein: AKKTEQY
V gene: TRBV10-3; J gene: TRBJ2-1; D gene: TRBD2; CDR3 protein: AISEGSSGGNEQF
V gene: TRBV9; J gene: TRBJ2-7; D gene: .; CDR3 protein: ASSPTELERQY
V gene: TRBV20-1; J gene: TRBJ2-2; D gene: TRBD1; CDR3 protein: SARGQGRTGELF
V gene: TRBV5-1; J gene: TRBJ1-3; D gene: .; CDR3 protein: ASSKTASGNTIY
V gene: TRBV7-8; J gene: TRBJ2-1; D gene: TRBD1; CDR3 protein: ASSDQGEIEQF
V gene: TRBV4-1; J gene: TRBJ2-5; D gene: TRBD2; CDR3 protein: ASSQERGSSGVQETQY
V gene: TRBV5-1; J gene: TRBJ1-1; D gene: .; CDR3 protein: ASSLVAGSDTEAF
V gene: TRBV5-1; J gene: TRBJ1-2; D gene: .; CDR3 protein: ASSPGELDGYT
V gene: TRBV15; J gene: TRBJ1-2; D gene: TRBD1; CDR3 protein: ATSRDLDRANGYT
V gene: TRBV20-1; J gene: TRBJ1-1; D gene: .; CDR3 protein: SAKEGRPTEAF
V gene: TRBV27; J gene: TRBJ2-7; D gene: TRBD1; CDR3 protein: ASRKDRASSYEQY
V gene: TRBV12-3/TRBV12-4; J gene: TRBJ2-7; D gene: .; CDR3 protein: ASSPRAAYEQY
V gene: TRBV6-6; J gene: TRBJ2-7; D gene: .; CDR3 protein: ASRDSKSYEQY
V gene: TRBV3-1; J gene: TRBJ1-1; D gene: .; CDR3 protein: ASSPPKGGVNTEAF
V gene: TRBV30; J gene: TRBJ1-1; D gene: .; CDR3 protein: AWTWTANTEAF
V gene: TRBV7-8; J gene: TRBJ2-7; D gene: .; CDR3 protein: ASSLSDRGNYEQY
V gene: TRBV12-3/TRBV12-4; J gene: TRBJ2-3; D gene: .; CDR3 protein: ASSPPGTQY
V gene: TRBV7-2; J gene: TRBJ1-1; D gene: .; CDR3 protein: ASSPTGDRAMNTEAF
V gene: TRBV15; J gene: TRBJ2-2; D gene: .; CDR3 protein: ATSGRGKNPAGELF
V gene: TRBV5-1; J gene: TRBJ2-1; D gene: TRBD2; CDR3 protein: ASSLTSGVRASISYNEQF
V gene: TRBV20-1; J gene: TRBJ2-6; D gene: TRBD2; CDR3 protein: SAPPGGSGANVLT
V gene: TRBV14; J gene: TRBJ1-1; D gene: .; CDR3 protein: ASSPSQGFMNTEAF
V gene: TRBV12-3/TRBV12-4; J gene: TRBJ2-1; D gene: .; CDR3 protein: ASSFLLSEQF
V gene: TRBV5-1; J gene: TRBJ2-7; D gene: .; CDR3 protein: ASSGGANEQY
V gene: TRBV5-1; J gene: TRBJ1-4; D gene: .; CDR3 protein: ASSLGHSNEKLF
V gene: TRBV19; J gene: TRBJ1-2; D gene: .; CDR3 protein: ASSMGRYGYT
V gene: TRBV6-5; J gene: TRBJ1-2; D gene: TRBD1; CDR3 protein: ASTLPGGGYT
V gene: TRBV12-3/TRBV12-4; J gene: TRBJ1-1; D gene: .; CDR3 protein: ASSKQGSTEAF
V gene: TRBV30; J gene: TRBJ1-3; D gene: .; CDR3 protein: AWRRGRVYGNTIY